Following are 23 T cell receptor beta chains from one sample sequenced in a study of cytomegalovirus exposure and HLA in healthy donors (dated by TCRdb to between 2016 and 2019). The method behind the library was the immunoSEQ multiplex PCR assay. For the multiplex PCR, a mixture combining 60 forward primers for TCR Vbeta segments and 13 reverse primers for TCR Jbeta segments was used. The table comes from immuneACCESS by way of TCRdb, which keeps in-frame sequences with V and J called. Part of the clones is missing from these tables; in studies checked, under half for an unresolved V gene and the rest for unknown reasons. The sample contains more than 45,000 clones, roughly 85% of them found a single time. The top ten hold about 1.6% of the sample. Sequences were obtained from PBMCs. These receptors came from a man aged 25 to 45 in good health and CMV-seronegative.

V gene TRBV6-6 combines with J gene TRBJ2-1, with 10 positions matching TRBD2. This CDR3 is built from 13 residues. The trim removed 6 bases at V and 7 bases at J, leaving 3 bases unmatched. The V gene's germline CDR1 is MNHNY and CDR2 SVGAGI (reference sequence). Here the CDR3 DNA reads TGTGCCAGCAGGCTAGCGGGAGTAAATGAGCAGTTCTTC. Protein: CASRLAGVNEQFF.

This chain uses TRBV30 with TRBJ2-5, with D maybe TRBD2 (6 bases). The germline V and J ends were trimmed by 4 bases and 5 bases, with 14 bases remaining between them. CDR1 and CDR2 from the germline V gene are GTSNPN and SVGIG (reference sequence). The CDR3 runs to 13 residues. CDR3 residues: CAWNGGFLETQYF. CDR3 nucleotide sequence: TGTGCCTGGAACGGGGGTTTCTTGGAGACCCAGTACTTC. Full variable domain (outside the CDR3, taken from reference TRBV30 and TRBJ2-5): SQTIHQWPATLVQPVGSPLSLECTVEGTSNPNLYWYRQAAGRGLQLLFYSVGIGQISSEVPQNLSASRPQDRQFILSSKKLLLSDSGFYLCAWNGGFLETQYFGPGTRLLVL.

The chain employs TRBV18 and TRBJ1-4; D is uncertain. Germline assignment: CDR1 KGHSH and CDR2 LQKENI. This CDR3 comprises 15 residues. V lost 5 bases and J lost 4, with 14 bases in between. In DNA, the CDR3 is TGTGCCAGCTCATCCTCGAACGGAGTTAATGAAAAACTGTTTTTT. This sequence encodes CASSSSNGVNEKLFF.

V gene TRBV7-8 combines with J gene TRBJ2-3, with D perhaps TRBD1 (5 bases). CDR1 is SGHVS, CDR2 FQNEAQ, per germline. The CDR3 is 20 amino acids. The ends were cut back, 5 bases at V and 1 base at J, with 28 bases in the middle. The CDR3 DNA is TGTGCCAGCAGCGGACCTCCCATTCGCAGGGTAGACCACCGCACAGATACGCAGTATTTT. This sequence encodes CASSGPPIRRVDHRTDTQYF.

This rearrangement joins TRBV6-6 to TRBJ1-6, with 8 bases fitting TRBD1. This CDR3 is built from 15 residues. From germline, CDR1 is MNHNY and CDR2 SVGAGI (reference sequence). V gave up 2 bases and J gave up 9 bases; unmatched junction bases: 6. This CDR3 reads CASSYPQGAGSPLHF. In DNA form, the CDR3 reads TGTGCCAGCAGTTACCCGCAGGGGGCAGGTTCACCCCTCCACTTT.

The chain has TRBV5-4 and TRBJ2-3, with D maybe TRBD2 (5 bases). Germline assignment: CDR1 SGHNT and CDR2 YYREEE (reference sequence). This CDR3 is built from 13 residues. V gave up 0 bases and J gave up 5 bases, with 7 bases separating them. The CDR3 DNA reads TGTGCCAGCAGCTTGGCGGGGATAGATACGCAGTATTTT. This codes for CASSLAGIDTQYF. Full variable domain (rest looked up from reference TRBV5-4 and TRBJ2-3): ETGVTQSPTHLIKTRGQQVTLRCSSQSGHNTVSWYQQALGQGPQFIFQYYREEENGRGNFPPRFSGLQFPNYSSELNVNALELDDSALYLCASSLAGIDTQYFGPGTRLTVL.

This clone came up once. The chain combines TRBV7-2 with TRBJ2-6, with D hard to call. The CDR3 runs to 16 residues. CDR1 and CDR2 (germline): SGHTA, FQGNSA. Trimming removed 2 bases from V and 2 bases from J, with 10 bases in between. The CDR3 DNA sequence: TGTGCCAGCAGCTTAACTTTTCGGGCTGGGGCCAACGTCCTGACTTTC. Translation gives CASSLTFRAGANVLTF.

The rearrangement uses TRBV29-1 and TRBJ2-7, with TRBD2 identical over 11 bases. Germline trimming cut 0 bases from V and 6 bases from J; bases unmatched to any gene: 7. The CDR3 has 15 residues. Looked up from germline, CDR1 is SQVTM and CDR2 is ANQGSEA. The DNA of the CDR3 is TGCAGCGTTGAAGATCTTACTAGCGGGAGATTCGAGCAGTACTTC. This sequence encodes CSVEDLTSGRFEQYF.

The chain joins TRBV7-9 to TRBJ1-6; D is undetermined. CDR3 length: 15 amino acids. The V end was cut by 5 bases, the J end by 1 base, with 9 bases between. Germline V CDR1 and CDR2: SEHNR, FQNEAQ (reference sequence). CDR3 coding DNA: TGTGCCAGCAGCCTCGTGCAGTCCTATAATTCACCCCTCCACTTT. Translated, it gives CASSLVQSYNSPLHF.

The CDR3 sequence is CASGREPHTGELFF. The DNA of the CDR3 is TGTGCCAGCGGGAGAGAACCCCACACCGGGGAGCTGTTTTTT. This chain uses TRBV6-1 with TRBJ2-2; weak D call: TRBD2 (5 bases). V lost 8 bases and J 3 bases, leaving 13 bases between the germline ends. Germline CDR1 MNHNS, CDR2 SASEGT. The CDR3 totals 14 residues.

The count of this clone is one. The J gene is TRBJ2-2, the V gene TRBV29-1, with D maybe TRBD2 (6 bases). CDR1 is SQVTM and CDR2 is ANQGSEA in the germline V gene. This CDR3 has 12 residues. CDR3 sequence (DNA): TGCATGGCGGGGTCGGACACCGGGGAGCTGTTTTTT. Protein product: CMAGSDTGELFF.

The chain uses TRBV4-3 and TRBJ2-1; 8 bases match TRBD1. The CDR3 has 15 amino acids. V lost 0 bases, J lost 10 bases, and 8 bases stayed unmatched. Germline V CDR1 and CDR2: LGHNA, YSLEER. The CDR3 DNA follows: TGCGCCAGCAGCCAAGACGAGGGCAGGGGGCTCGAGCAGTTCTTC. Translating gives CASSQDEGRGLEQFF.

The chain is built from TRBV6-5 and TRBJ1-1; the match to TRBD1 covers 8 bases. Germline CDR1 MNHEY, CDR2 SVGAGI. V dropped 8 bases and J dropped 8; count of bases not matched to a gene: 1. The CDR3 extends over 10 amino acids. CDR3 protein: CASGQGEAFF. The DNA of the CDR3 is TGTGCCAGCGGACAGGGCGAAGCTTTCTTT.

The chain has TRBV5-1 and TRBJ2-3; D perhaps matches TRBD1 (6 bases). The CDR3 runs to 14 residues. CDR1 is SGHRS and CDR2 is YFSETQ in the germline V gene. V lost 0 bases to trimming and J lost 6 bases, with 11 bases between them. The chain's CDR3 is CASSLDRVPDTQYF. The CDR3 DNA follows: TGCGCCAGCAGCTTGGACAGGGTCCCCGATACGCAGTATTTT.

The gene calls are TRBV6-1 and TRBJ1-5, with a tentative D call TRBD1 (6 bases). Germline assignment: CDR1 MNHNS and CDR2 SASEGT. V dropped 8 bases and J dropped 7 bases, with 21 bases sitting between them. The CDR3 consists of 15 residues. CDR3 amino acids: CASVLGPGVGQPQHF. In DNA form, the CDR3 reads TGTGCCAGCGTCTTAGGGCCAGGGGTAGGACAGCCCCAGCATTTT.

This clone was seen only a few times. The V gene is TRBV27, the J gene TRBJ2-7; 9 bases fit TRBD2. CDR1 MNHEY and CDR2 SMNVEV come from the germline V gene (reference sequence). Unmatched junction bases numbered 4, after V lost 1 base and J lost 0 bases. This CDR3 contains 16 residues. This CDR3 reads CASSLLRGGASYEQYF. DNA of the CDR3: TGTGCCAGCAGTTTATTGCGCGGGGGGGCCTCCTACGAGCAGTACTTC.

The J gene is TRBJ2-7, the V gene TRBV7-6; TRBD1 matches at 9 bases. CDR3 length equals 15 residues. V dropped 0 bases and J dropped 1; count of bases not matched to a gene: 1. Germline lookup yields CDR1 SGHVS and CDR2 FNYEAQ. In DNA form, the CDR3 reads TGTGCCAGCAGCTTAGCGACAGGGGGTTCCTACGAGCAGTACTTC. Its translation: CASSLATGGSYEQYF.

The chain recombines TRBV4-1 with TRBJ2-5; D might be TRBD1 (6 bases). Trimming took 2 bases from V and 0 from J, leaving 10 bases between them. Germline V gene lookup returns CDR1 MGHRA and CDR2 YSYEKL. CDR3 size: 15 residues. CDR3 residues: CASSQTDRHQETQYF. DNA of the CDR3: TGCGCCAGCAGCCAAACTGACAGGCACCAAGAGACCCAGTACTTC.

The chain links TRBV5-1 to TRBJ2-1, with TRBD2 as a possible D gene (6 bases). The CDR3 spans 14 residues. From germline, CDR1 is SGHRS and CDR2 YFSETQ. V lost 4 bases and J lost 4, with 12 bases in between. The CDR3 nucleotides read TGCGCCAGCAGCCTGACGGCGGGGTACAATGAGCAGTTCTTC. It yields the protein CASSLTAGYNEQFF. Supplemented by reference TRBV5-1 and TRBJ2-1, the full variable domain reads KAGVTQTPRYLIKTRGQQVTLSCSPISGHRSVSWYQQTPGQGLQFLFEYFSETQRNKGNFPGRFSGRQFSNSRSEMNVSTLELGDSALYLCASSLTAGYNEQFFGPGTRLTVL.

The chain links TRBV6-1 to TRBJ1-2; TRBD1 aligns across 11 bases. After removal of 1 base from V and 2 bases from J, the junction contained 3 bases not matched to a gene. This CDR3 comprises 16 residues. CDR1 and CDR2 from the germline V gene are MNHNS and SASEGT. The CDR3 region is CASSEGTGGGNYGYTF. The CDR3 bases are TGTGCCAGCAGTGAAGGGACAGGGGGCGGGAACTATGGCTACACCTTC.

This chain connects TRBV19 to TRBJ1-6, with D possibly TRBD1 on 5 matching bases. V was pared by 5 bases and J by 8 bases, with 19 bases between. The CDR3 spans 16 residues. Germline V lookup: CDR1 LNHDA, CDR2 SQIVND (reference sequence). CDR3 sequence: CASSAKTDSYYSPLHF. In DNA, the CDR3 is TGTGCCAGTAGTGCGAAAACCGACAGTTATTATTCACCCCTCCACTTT.

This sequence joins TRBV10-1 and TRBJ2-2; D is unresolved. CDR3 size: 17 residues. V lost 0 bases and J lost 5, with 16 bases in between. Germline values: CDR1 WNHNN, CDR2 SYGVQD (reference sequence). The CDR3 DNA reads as TGCGCCAGCAGTGAGTCGGAGACTTTCAGTAGGACCGGGGAGCTGTTTTTT. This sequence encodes CASSESETFSRTGELFF.

CDR3 in DNA: TGTGCCAGCAGTGAACTAACGGACAATGAGCAGTTCTTC. Its protein is CASSELTDNEQFF. The chain uses TRBV2 and TRBJ2-1, with no clear D. Germline V lookup: CDR1 SNHLY, CDR2 FYNNEI. V gave up 2 bases and J gave up 5 bases, with 7 bases separating them. The CDR3 loop spans 13 amino acids.